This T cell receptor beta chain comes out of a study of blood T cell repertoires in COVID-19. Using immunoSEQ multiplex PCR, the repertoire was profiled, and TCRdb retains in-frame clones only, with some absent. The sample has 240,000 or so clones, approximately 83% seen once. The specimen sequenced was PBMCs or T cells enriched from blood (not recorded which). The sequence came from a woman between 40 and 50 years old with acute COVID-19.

The CDR3 coding sequence is TGTGCCAGCAGCGTAGACCTCAGAAGCTACGAGCAGTACTTC. The encoded protein is CASSVDLRSYEQYF. This sequence joins TRBV9 and TRBJ2-7, with D unresolved. V dropped 0 bases and J dropped 3 bases, with 10 bases sitting between them. The CDR3 consists of 14 residues. Germline V CDR1 and CDR2: SGDLS, YYNGEE.